This is a list of T cell receptor beta chains from one sample in a study of blood T cell repertoires in COVID-19. Only in-frame clones appear in the TCRdb table, and some are missing; sequencing was by immunoSEQ multiplex PCR. Found here are about 210,000 clones, 82% of them singletons; the top ten hold about 12%. The specimen sequenced was peripheral blood. These receptors came from a woman in her thirties or forties with acute or convalescent COVID-19. The CDR3 runs from the conserved cysteine through the conserved F or W. A D gene is named only where the DNA matches it firmly. A row's size may be missing; if present it is once, few, many or a size class.

V gene	clone size	D gene	J gene	CDR3 DNA	CDR3 protein
TRBV5-5	NA	NA	TRBJ1-2	TGTGCCAGCAGCCACCCGGGGGGGCAGGATGGCTACACCTTC	CASSHPGGQDGYTF
TRBV7-9	NA	TRBD1	TRBJ1-1	TGTGCCAGCAACCTACAGGGGGGTGAAGCTTTCTTT	CASNLQGGEAFF
TRBV18	many	NA	TRBJ1-2	TGTGCCAGCTCACCTAGCAAGAACAACTATGGCTACACCTTC	CASSPSKNNYGYTF
TRBV2	NA	TRBD2	TRBJ2-7	TGTGCCAGCAGTGAAGTTCGGGGAGGGTTTAAGAAGCAGTACTTC	CASSEVRGGFKKQYF
TRBV7-3	few	NA	TRBJ1-1	TGTGCCAGCAGCTTGACAGCATCTACTGAAGCTTTCTTT	CASSLTASTEAFF
TRBV7-6	NA	NA	TRBJ2-3	TGTGCCAGCGGTCTTAAAGGGGCGGGGGCTGCTTCAGATACGCAGTATTTT	CASGLKGAGAASDTQYF
TRBV30	once	NA	TRBJ1-1	TGTGCCTGGAGCTCAGGGATTAGGGCTGAAGCTTTCTTT	CAWSSGIRAEAFF
TRBV5-1	NA	TRBD1	TRBJ1-2	TGCGCCAGCAGCTTCGAGGGCAGGGGGCTTGGCTACACCTTC	CASSFEGRGLGYTF
TRBV5-4	NA	TRBD2	TRBJ2-2	TGTGCCAGCAGTCCACTAGCGGGTGGATACACCGGGGAGCTGTTTTTT	CASSPLAGGYTGELFF
TRBV5-8	NA	TRBD2	TRBJ2-2	TGTGCCAGCAGTCCGGGGGGGAGCTACACCGGGGAGCTGTTTTTT	CASSPGGSYTGELFF
TRBV3-1/TRBV3-2	NA	NA	TRBJ2-5	TGTGCCAGCAGCCAAGGGAGTCCCCTTGAGGTTAAAGAGACCCAGTACTTC	CASSQGSPLEVKETQYF
TRBV5-1	NA	TRBD1	TRBJ1-2	TGCGCCAGCAGCGGGACAGCTAACTATGGCTACACCTTC	CASSGTANYGYTF
TRBV12-3/TRBV12-4	NA	NA	TRBJ1-2	TGTGCCAGCAGCACCGGGGGATATTTTGGCTACACCTTC	CASSTGGYFGYTF
TRBV11-2	NA	TRBD2	TRBJ2-5	TGTGCCAGCAGCCTAAGCGGGAGAGGAGAGACCCAGTACTTC	CASSLSGRGETQYF
TRBV5-6	NA	TRBD1	TRBJ2-7	TGTGCCAGCAGCTTGGTGGGACAGGGTTACGAGCAGTACTTC	CASSLVGQGYEQYF
TRBV12-5	NA	NA	TRBJ2-7	TGTGCTAGTGGCATAACACAGAGCCTCTACGAGCAGTACTTC	CASGITQSLYEQYF
TRBV7-3	NA	NA	TRBJ1-3	TGTGCCAGCAGCCCCCTGTCTGGAAACACCATATATTTT	CASSPLSGNTIYF
TRBV11-2	once	TRBD2	TRBJ2-7	TGTGCCAGCAGTCCTCAAACGGGGGGCTACGAGCAGTACTTC	CASSPQTGGYEQYF
TRBV5-1	NA	NA	TRBJ1-1	TGCGCCAGCAGCTTCGCTGGAGGAATGAACACTGAAGCTTTCTTT	CASSFAGGMNTEAFF
TRBV7-2	NA	NA	TRBJ1-1	TGTGCCAGCAGCCCGTACACAGGGAACACTGAAGCTTTCTTT	CASSPYTGNTEAFF
TRBV14	NA	NA	TRBJ2-7	TGTGCCAGCAGCGGACAGAGCTCCTACGAGCAGTACTTC	CASSGQSSYEQYF
TRBV30	NA	TRBD1	TRBJ1-5	TGTGCCTGGAGCCGGACAGGCGATAGCAATCAGCCCCAGCATTTT	CAWSRTGDSNQPQHF
TRBV6-5	once	NA	TRBJ2-2	TGTGCCAGCAGTTACTCGAGTTCAGGCACCGGGGAGCTGTTTTTT	CASSYSSSGTGELFF
TRBV5-1	NA	TRBD2	TRBJ2-2	TGCGCCAGCAGCTTGCTAGCGGGGAACACCGGGGAGCTGTTTTTT	CASSLLAGNTGELFF
TRBV7-2	NA	NA	TRBJ2-7	TGTGCCAGCAGCTTACTTACACATTCTCTGGTGAAGTACTTC	CASSLLTHSLVKYF
TRBV4-3	NA	TRBD2	TRBJ2-7	TGCGCCAGCAGCCCGAGTATTTTAGCGGGAGCCCCCCACGAGCAGTACTTC	CASSPSILAGAPHEQYF
TRBV24-1	NA	NA	TRBJ2-3	TGTGCCACCAGTGGCGGCACAGATACGCAGTATTTT	CATSGGTDTQYF
TRBV13	NA	TRBD1	TRBJ2-7	TGTGCCAGCGAAGACAGGGCGCTGAACGAGCAGTACTTC	CASEDRALNEQYF
TRBV7-2	NA	TRBD1	TRBJ1-5	TGTGCCAGCAGCTTAGGGACACGGACAGGCGGGCAGCCCCAGCATTTT	CASSLGTRTGGQPQHF
TRBV14	NA	TRBD1	TRBJ1-2	TGTGCCAGCAGCCAAAGAGGGACAGGGGGTTACACCTTC	CASSQRGTGGYTF
TRBV10-2	once	TRBD2	TRBJ2-3	TGCGCCAGCCTCAAGCGGGAGGCAGATACGCAGTATTTT	CASLKREADTQYF
TRBV5-1	NA	NA	TRBJ2-3	TGCGCCAGCAGCTTAGAGGATACGCAGTATTTT	CASSLEDTQYF
TRBV3-1/TRBV3-2	NA	NA	TRBJ1-5	TGTGCCAGCAGCCGGGGCCTCGATCAGCCCCAGCATTTT	CASSRGLDQPQHF
TRBV19	NA	TRBD2	TRBJ2-1	TGTGCCAGTAGTATCATCAGCGGGGGCTACAATGAGCAGTTCTTC	CASSIISGGYNEQFF
TRBV6-5	once	NA	TRBJ1-5	TGTGCCATCTCGGACGGGGGGCGCAATCAGCCCCAGCATTTT	CAISDGGRNQPQHF
TRBV6-6	NA	TRBD1	TRBJ2-7	TGTGCCAGCAGTTACGAGACAGGGGGAGGTATGAAGCAGTACTTC	CASSYETGGGMKQYF
TRBV5-1	NA	NA	TRBJ2-3	TGCGCCAGCAGCTCCACCCTAAGCACAGATACGCAGTATTTT	CASSSTLSTDTQYF
TRBV5-1	NA	NA	TRBJ1-5	TGCGCCAGCAGCCCGGCGGGGATGGGCAATCAGCCCCAGCATTTT	CASSPAGMGNQPQHF
TRBV3-1/TRBV3-2	NA	NA	TRBJ2-7	TGTGCCAGCAGCCCAATGGACTACCCCTACGAGCAGTACTTC	CASSPMDYPYEQYF
TRBV5-1	NA	NA	TRBJ2-7	TGCGCCAGCAGCTTGGTCAAAGTCAGCGGATTTTCCTACGAGCAGTACTTC	CASSLVKVSGFSYEQYF
TRBV10-2	NA	NA	TRBJ1-3	TGCGCCAGCAGCGGCGGCAACTCTGGAAACACCATATATTTT	CASSGGNSGNTIYF
TRBV19	NA	NA	TRBJ2-4	TGTGCCAGTAGTTCATCCGGGGGGCACGGAGCCAAAAACATTCAGTACTTC	CASSSSGGHGAKNIQYF
TRBV6-5	NA	TRBD1	TRBJ1-2	TGTGCCAGCAGTCAGGGGGCGCGGTATGGCTACACCTTC	CASSQGARYGYTF